One and the same sample provided the 22 T cell receptor beta chains below, sequenced in a study of cytomegalovirus exposure and HLA in healthy donors. In the PCR, 60 Vbeta and 13 Jbeta primers were used. Only in-frame clones appear in the TCRdb table, and some are missing; sequencing was by immunoSEQ multiplex PCR. Of some 65,000 clones listed, around 62% are singletons. The specimen sequenced was PBMCs. These receptors all come from a man aged 30-40 years in good health and CMV-seronegative.

The chain links TRBV4-1 to TRBJ2-7, with 7 bases identical to TRBD1. Per the germline V gene, CDR1 is MGHRA and CDR2 is YSYEKL. CDR3 length equals 14 residues. After removal of 0 bases from V and 7 bases from J, the junction contained 6 bases not matched to a gene. The CDR3: CASSQDPTGSEQYF. In DNA form, the CDR3 reads TGCGCCAGCAGCCAAGACCCGACAGGGAGTGAGCAGTACTTC.

This clone was counted between two and nine times. The chain has TRBV30 and TRBJ1-6; 8 bases match TRBD1. This CDR3 has 14 amino acids. The germline gives CDR1 GTSNPN, CDR2 SVGIG (reference sequence). J gave up 7 bases and V 7 bases, and 9 bases lay outside the gene matches. In nucleotides, the CDR3 is TGTGCCTTCCGGACAGGGAGTTGGAATTCACCCCTCCACTTT. It yields the protein CAFRTGSWNSPLHF. Looking up the rest from reference TRBV30 and TRBJ1-6 gives the full variable domain: SQTIHQWPATLVQPVGSPLSLECTVEGTSNPNLYWYRQAAGRGLQLLFYSVGIGQISSEVPQNLSASRPQDRQFILSSKKLLLSDSGFYLCAFRTGSWNSPLHFGNGTRLTVT.

V gene TRBV7-9 combines with J gene TRBJ2-7; D unclear. This CDR3 region has 14 residues. Trimming stripped 0 bases from V and 5 bases from J, with 11 bases between. Germline V gene sequence: CDR1 SEHNR, CDR2 FQNEAQ (reference sequence). The CDR3 region is CASSLALNSDEQYF. In nucleotides, the CDR3 is TGTGCCAGCAGCTTAGCGTTAAACTCGGACGAGCAGTACTTC. The full variable domain, with the rest looked up from reference TRBV7-9 and TRBJ2-7, is DTGVSQNPRHKITKRGQNVTFRCDPISEHNRLYWYRQTLGQGPEFLTYFQNEAQLEKSRLLSDRFSAERPKGSFSTLEIQRTEQGDSAMYLCASSLALNSDEQYFGPGTRLTVT.

The rearrangement uses TRBV29-1 and TRBJ1-3, with D maybe TRBD1 (5 bases). The V end was cut by 7 bases, the J end by 0 bases, with 10 bases between. CDR3 size: 13 residues. Germline CDR1 is SQVTM and CDR2 is ANQGSEA. The CDR3 coding sequence is TGCAGCGCCGGGACTAACTCTGGAAACACCATATATTTT. Its translation is CSAGTNSGNTIYF.

This CDR3 is CASSLFAEMNTEAFF. In DNA form, the CDR3 reads TGCGCCAGCAGCTTGTTCGCAGAAATGAACACTGAAGCTTTCTTT. This chain uses TRBV5-1 with TRBJ1-1; D is unresolved. V lost 1 base, J lost 0 bases, and 10 bases lay in between. This CDR3 comprises 15 residues. Germline V lookup: CDR1 SGHRS, CDR2 YFSETQ. The full variable domain, with the rest looked up from reference TRBV5-1 and TRBJ1-1, is KAGVTQTPRYLIKTRGQQVTLSCSPISGHRSVSWYQQTPGQGLQFLFEYFSETQRNKGNFPGRFSGRQFSNSRSEMNVSTLELGDSALYLCASSLFAEMNTEAFFGQGTRLTVV.

The chain carries TRBV5-8 and TRBJ2-1; a possible D gene is TRBD2 (5 bases). The CDR3 is made up of 15 amino acids. CDR1 and CDR2 from the germline V gene are SGHTS and YDEGEE. V was trimmed by 5 bases and J by 0 bases, leaving 12 bases between them. The chain's CDR3 is CASRPDFSSYNEQFF. The DNA of the CDR3 is TGTGCCAGCAGACCGGACTTTAGCTCCTACAATGAGCAGTTCTTC.

The chain couples TRBV2 to TRBJ2-1, with TRBD2 matching over 7 bases. Germline lookup yields CDR1 SNHLY and CDR2 FYNNEI. This CDR3 has 14 residues. V shed 8 bases and J 7 bases; nucleotides not matched to a gene: 11. CDR3 coding DNA: TGTGCCAGCGGGGACTACCCTCGGGAGAATGAGCAGTTCTTC. Translating gives CASGDYPRENEQFF.

J is TRBJ2-3 and V is TRBV2, with TRBD1 as a possible D gene (6 bases). Germline CDR1 reads SNHLY; CDR2 reads FYNNEI. The CDR3 has 13 residues. Trimming shortened V by 8 bases and J by 5 bases, and 14 bases separated the two germline ends. CDR3 sequence: CASEGGRGDTQYF. CDR3 in DNA: TGTGCCAGCGAAGGGGGACGTGGAGATACGCAGTATTTT.

V gene TRBV30 combines with J gene TRBJ2-3; 10 positions match TRBD1. Germline lookup yields CDR1 GTSNPN and CDR2 SVGIG (reference sequence). V lost 3 bases and J lost 2; bases outside the gene matches: 5. This CDR3 comprises 15 residues. CDR3 DNA: TGTGCCTGGAGGGATGGGACAGGGGTCACAGATACGCAGTATTTT. Translation: CAWRDGTGVTDTQYF.

The V and J genes are TRBV6-5 and TRBJ2-7; 7 bases are a match to TRBD2. The germline V gene has CDR1 MNHEY and CDR2 SVGAGI. J gave up 4 bases and V 4 bases, and 10 bases lay outside the gene matches. The CDR3 contains 15 residues. The CDR3, as DNA: TGTGCCAGCAGTTCTATCGGACTAGAGAAGTACGAGCAGTACTTC. Amino acids: CASSSIGLEKYEQYF.

The chain uses TRBV18 and TRBJ2-7; D gene uncertain. Germline values: CDR1 KGHSH, CDR2 LQKENI. Trimming shortened V by 3 bases and J by 1 base, and 10 bases separated the two germline ends. The CDR3 is 14 residues long. The CDR3 DNA reads TGTGCCAGCTCACCGGCTAGAAGTTCCTACGAGCAGTACTTC. Its protein is CASSPARSSYEQYF.

The chain carries TRBV4-2 and TRBJ1-3; D is ambiguous. The V gene's germline CDR1 is LGHNA and CDR2 YNFKEQ. This CDR3 has 15 residues. The germline V and J ends were trimmed by 1 base and 2 bases, with 9 bases remaining between them. The CDR3 sequence: CASSQGAGTGNTIYF. Written as DNA, the CDR3 is TGTGCCAGCAGCCAAGGGGCGGGAACTGGAAACACCATATATTTT.

This sequence joins TRBV5-1 and TRBJ1-1; tentatively, D is TRBD1 (5 bases). The CDR3 covers 14 residues. V gave up 3 bases and J gave up 3 bases, with 12 bases separating them. In germline, CDR1 is SGHRS, CDR2 YFSETQ. For the CDR3, the DNA is TGCGCCAGCAGCTGGTCGGGGGTGGACACTGAAGCTTTCTTT. As protein: CASSWSGVDTEAFF.

The chain has TRBV9 and TRBJ2-2, with D possibly matching TRBD2 (5 bases). CDR1 is SGDLS and CDR2 is YYNGEE in the germline V gene. The CDR3 consists of 14 residues. Trimming took off 3 bases at V and 6 bases at J, with 12 bases between the two ends. As DNA, the CDR3 is TGTGCCAGCAGCGCCTCGGGGTCCTCCGGGGAGCTGTTTTTT. Translation: CASSASGSSGELFF.

CDR3 protein: CASTGSGGFTDTQYF. The CDR3 bases are TGTGCCAGCACGGGGAGCGGGGGTTTCACAGATACGCAGTATTTT. The V call is TRBV6-1, the J call TRBJ2-3, with 8 bases aligning to TRBD2. Trimming took 7 bases from V and 2 from J; bases not matched to a gene: 8. CDR3 size: 15 residues. Per the germline V gene, CDR1 is MNHNS and CDR2 is SASEGT.

This chain uses TRBV7-2 with TRBJ1-1, with D unclear. V gave up 1 base and J gave up 1 base, with 4 bases separating them. The CDR3 runs to 13 residues. Germline V gives CDR1 SGHTA, CDR2 FQGNSA. CDR3 in amino acids: CASSLGQNTEAFF. The DNA for the CDR3 is TGTGCCAGCAGCTTAGGACAGAACACTGAAGCTTTCTTT.

The chain has TRBV29-1 and TRBJ1-1, with D perhaps TRBD1 (5 bases). Trimming took off 4 bases at V and 1 base at J, with 7 bases between the two ends. Germline assignment: CDR1 SQVTM and CDR2 ANQGSEA. This CDR3 region has 12 residues. CDR3 residues: CSVVRGNTEAFF. The CDR3 region has the DNA TGCAGCGTTGTAAGGGGGAACACTGAAGCTTTCTTT. Using reference TRBV29-1 and TRBJ1-1 for the parts outside the CDR3, the full variable domain is SAVISQKPSRDICQRGTSLTIQCQVDSQVTMMFWYRQQPGQSLTLIATANQGSEATYESGFVIDKFPISRPNLTFSTLTVSNMSPEDSSIYLCSVVRGNTEAFFGQGTRLTVV.

This sequence joins TRBV7-9 and TRBJ2-5, with D maybe TRBD1 (6 bases). The CDR3 contains 15 residues. Trimming removed 2 bases from V and 4 bases from J, with 14 bases in between. CDR1 is SEHNR, CDR2 FQNEAQ, per germline (reference sequence). CDR3 loop: CASSLILGAGETQYF. CDR3 sequence (DNA): TGTGCCAGCAGCTTAATTTTGGGGGCCGGAGAGACCCAGTACTTC.

This clone has only a few counts. The chain combines TRBV10-1 with TRBJ1-5; 7 bases match TRBD1. The CDR3 runs 14 residues. V shed 6 bases and J 3 bases; nucleotides not matched to a gene: 5. The V gene's germline CDR1 is WNHNN and CDR2 SYGVQD (reference sequence). CDR3 nucleotide sequence: TGCGCCAGCAGGTATACAGGGGTCAATCAGCCCCAGCATTTT. This codes for CASRYTGVNQPQHF.

The chain combines TRBV6-5 with TRBJ1-2; maybe TRBD1 (6 bases). This CDR3 comprises 13 residues. Trimming removed 2 bases at V and 8 bases at J, with 12 bases between. The germline V gene encodes CDR1 MNHEY and CDR2 SVGAGI. The CDR3 sequence: CASSYEGVLGYTF. The CDR3, as DNA: TGTGCCAGCAGTTACGAGGGGGTTTTGGGCTACACCTTC.

There are a few counts of this clone. The chain employs TRBV5-1 and TRBJ1-4, with 9 bases matching TRBD1. The V and J ends lost 5 bases and 5 bases, in that order; junction bases with no gene match: 7. From germline, CDR1 is SGHRS and CDR2 YFSETQ. This CDR3 is 15 amino acids long. Written as DNA, the CDR3 is TGCGCCAGCAGGGTTACAGGGGGCGTCAATGAAAAACTGTTTTTT. Translated: CASRVTGGVNEKLFF. The entire variable domain, with the rest obtained from reference TRBV5-1 and TRBJ1-4, is as follows: KAGVTQTPRYLIKTRGQQVTLSCSPISGHRSVSWYQQTPGQGLQFLFEYFSETQRNKGNFPGRFSGRQFSNSRSEMNVSTLELGDSALYLCASRVTGGVNEKLFFGSGTQLSVL.

The chain is built from TRBV16 and TRBJ2-1; 8 bases align to TRBD1. This CDR3 is built from 16 residues. Germline-derived CDR1 and CDR2 are KGHSY and FQNENV. With 0 bases clipped from V and 3 bases from J, the junction kept 4 bases outside the gene matches. CDR3 DNA sequence: TGTGCCAGCAGCCAATCGCCGGACAGGGTCTACAATGAGCAGTTCTTC. Protein product: CASSQSPDRVYNEQFF. Full variable domain (missing parts from reference TRBV16 and TRBJ2-1): GEEVAQTPKHLVRGEGQKAKLYCAPIKGHSYVFWYQQVLKNEFKFLISFQNENVFDETGMPKERFSAKCLPNSPCSLEIQATKLEDSAVYFCASSQSPDRVYNEQFFGPGTRLTVL.